The rows below give T cell receptor beta chains drawn from one sample of a study of blood T cell repertoires in COVID-19. Assay: immunoSEQ multiplex PCR; the TCRdb copy retains only in-frame clones and omits some. The data contain 75,000 or so clones, about four fifths of them singletons. The sample consisted of peripheral blood. Receptor source: an older woman with acute or convalescent COVID-19. CDR3s include the opening cysteine and the closing phenylalanine or tryptophan. A clone size is listed for some rows: how often the clone was seen (once, few, many), or a class if it is expanded.

TRBV29-1 | . | CSVERVSGRQETQYF
TRBV19 | . | CASSIDRNTPPQHF
TRBV15 | . | CATSRSPAGVMNTEAFF
TRBV10-3 | few | CAISESPRSSTDTQYF
TRBV6-4 | . | CASSDSWTTDTQYF
TRBV6-6 | . | CASKFGTGELFF
TRBV7-9 | . | CAKGALLAGVTGELFF
TRBV7-9 | . | CARAGGTDTGELFF
TRBV7-9 | . | CASSPVTTGKIFEGNTIYF
TRBV5-8 | . | CASSLVLYRARNYGYTF
TRBV6-5 | few | CASSRTITYEQYF
TRBV6-1 | few | CASSDRNRMETQYF
TRBV7-8 | . | CASSYRGLASPGELFF
TRBV9 | . | CASSAGTSSLGELFF
TRBV3-1/TRBV3-2 | . | CASSLRGFLANEQFF